One T cell receptor (beta chain) is described in this entry. Antigen: not known. People who had autoimmune disease history or systemic immunosuppression were excluded. This sample was included in a study of OX40 agonist ivuxolimab in advanced cancers. Overall study findings and caveats: Also showing low normalized T-cell clonal expansion were some of the nonresponders. Dose levels from 0.1 to 3.0 mg/kg saw CD4+ and CD8+ blood T cells expand clonally by week 6.

Per the germline V gene, CDR1 is KGHSH and CDR2 is LQKENI. The V end was cut by 5 bases, the J end by 0 bases, with 11 bases between. The CDR3 sequence is 15 residues long. TCRdb's copy holds only in-frame clones and misses some; the assay was immunoSEQ multiplex PCR. The table records 60,000 to 65,000 clones, 70% to 90% of them present only once. The chain has TRBV18 and TRBJ2-1, with a possible D match to TRBD1 (5 bases). The source of this sequence is an adult with an advanced solid tumor such as melanoma, head and neck, liver or kidney cancer. The source material was CD4+ or CD8+ T cells sorted from blood, sampled in a trial of the OX40 agonist ivuxolimab. The CDR3 spells CASSAGQSSYNEQFF. CDR3 coding DNA: TGTGCCAGCTCAGCAGGGCAGAGCTCCTACAATGAGCAGTTCTTC.